This T cell receptor beta chain came from a study of T-cell reconstitution after alpha-beta-depleted transplantation in children. This clonotype was seen ten or more times. What it binds is unknown. The CDR3 is 14 amino acids. V dropped 6 bases and J dropped 6; count of bases not matched to a gene: 3. Germline V CDR1 and CDR2: MNHNS, SASEGT. Broader study findings: Counts and diversity of T cells one year after transplant came mostly from newly produced T cells. Several hundred expanded graft clones reportedly gave rise to the alpha-beta T cells present about two months after transplant. Day-60 TCRbeta diversity that was high in some patients was derived from surviving recipient T cells and thymic progenitors.

Unique molecular identifiers were incorporated when the TCRbeta library was constructed. MiXCR, run by TCRdb on the PCR reads, gives a single entry per CDR3 protein. The table includes around 450,000 distinct CDR3 sequences, roughly 44% detected once. Material: PBMCs, obtained before TCRalphabeta/CD19-depleted stem cell transplant. The receptor comes from a girl aged 2-9 years with aplastic anemia, due to receive a stem cell transplant. The chain carries TRBV6-1 and TRBJ2-3, with 13 nucleotides matching TRBD2. DNA of the CDR3: TGTGCCAGCAGACTAGCGGGAGGGCCGGATACGCAGTATTTT. Amino acids: CASRLAGGPDTQYF.